Listed below are T cell receptor beta chains from one sample, sequenced in a study of T cell responses to AZD1222 COVID-19 vaccine. This table comes from immunoSEQ multiplex PCR, and its TCRdb copy is limited to in-frame clones, with some not included. The sample lists 120,000 to 150,000 clones, around 90% occurring once. Sequencing was performed on peripheral blood, taken on day 0 of MenACWY control vaccination. These receptor sequences come from an adult in good health. CDR3s include the opening cysteine and the closing phenylalanine or tryptophan. The D gene is left open where the match is weak.

d_gene: -; v_gene: TRBV12-5; j_gene: TRBJ2-5; CDR3aa: CASGSGNQETQYF
d_gene: -; v_gene: TRBV11-2; j_gene: TRBJ2-7; CDR3aa: CASSRQVTYEQYF
d_gene: -; v_gene: TRBV5-1; j_gene: TRBJ2-1; CDR3aa: CASSPEEGAVRGEQFF
d_gene: TRBD2; v_gene: TRBV15; j_gene: TRBJ2-5; CDR3aa: CATRTGLADQETQYF
d_gene: -; v_gene: TRBV7-9; j_gene: TRBJ1-2; CDR3aa: CASQRGGLQTSGYTF
d_gene: -; v_gene: TRBV3-1/TRBV3-2; j_gene: TRBJ2-3; CDR3aa: CASSPGDTDTQYF
d_gene: -; v_gene: TRBV3-1/TRBV3-2; j_gene: TRBJ1-1; CDR3aa: CASADSMNTEAFF
d_gene: -; v_gene: TRBV7-8; j_gene: TRBJ1-5; CDR3aa: CASSLIRVVYGPSNQPQHF
d_gene: -; v_gene: TRBV12-5; j_gene: TRBJ2-4; CDR3aa: CASGLGGTLAKNIQYF
d_gene: -; v_gene: TRBV18; j_gene: TRBJ1-1; CDR3aa: CASSLDSSMNTEAFF
d_gene: -; v_gene: TRBV6-5; j_gene: TRBJ1-5; CDR3aa: CASSSVGGNQPQHF
d_gene: TRBD2; v_gene: TRBV4-2; j_gene: TRBJ2-2; CDR3aa: CASSQGLAGVNTGELFF
d_gene: -; v_gene: TRBV7-9; j_gene: TRBJ2-4; CDR3aa: CASSSLGRDIQYF
d_gene: -; v_gene: TRBV3-1/TRBV3-2; j_gene: TRBJ1-6; CDR3aa: CASSQGQGGLSPLHF
d_gene: TRBD1; v_gene: TRBV30; j_gene: TRBJ2-2; CDR3aa: CAWSVAGGSGELFF
d_gene: TRBD1; v_gene: TRBV6-5; j_gene: TRBJ1-4; CDR3aa: CASRGTVNEKLFF
d_gene: -; v_gene: TRBV19; j_gene: TRBJ1-2; CDR3aa: CASSKSGYGYTF
d_gene: TRBD1; v_gene: TRBV27; j_gene: TRBJ2-6; CDR3aa: CASSRAGTGVAGANVLTF
d_gene: -; v_gene: TRBV5-4; j_gene: TRBJ2-7; CDR3aa: CASSLGLAGEQYF
d_gene: TRBD1; v_gene: TRBV4-1; j_gene: TRBJ2-5; CDR3aa: CASSPQGAGVETQYF
d_gene: TRBD2; v_gene: TRBV7-2; j_gene: TRBJ2-2; CDR3aa: CASSSPGGGTGELFF
d_gene: -; v_gene: TRBV30; j_gene: TRBJ2-7; CDR3aa: CAWSVFGVGDYEQYF
d_gene: -; v_gene: TRBV6-2/TRBV6-3; j_gene: TRBJ1-1; CDR3aa: CASSSDWSNTEAFF
d_gene: TRBD2; v_gene: TRBV7-3; j_gene: TRBJ2-5; CDR3aa: CASSPTTSVGETQYF